This T cell receptor beta chain appears in the sequencing data of a study of T cells in women clearing cervical HPV infection. Profiling relied on immunoSEQ multiplex PCR, and the TCRdb table lists in-frame clones only, not all of them. This repertoire includes roughly 8,300 clones. A note on this clone: From the germline J gene comes the end of the CDR3, since the read stops 3 residues before it.

Germline assignment: CDR1 SNHLY and CDR2 FYNNEI. V lost 8 bases and J 0 bases, leaving 10 bases between the germline ends. This CDR3 contains 13 residues. This TCR was sampled from a woman aged 18-70 years with a cervical HPV16 infection that either progressed to CIN3+ or cleared (not recorded which). The gene calls are TRBV2 and TRBJ1-1, with D unclear. Sequencing was done on a sample of blood buffy coat. CDR3 residues: CASGPRLNTEAFF. The CDR3 DNA, read in part, is TGTGCCAGCGGGCCCAGACTGAACACTGAA.